The next 9 T cell receptor beta chains were all read from a single sample in a study of cytomegalovirus exposure and HLA in healthy donors. This PCR relied on a set of 60 Vbeta primers and 13 Jbeta primers. The assay was immunoSEQ multiplex PCR, and TCRdb's table has in-frame clones only and misses some. Among some 54,000 clones, 80% were seen once, and the ten largest hold around 5.9%. Sequencing was done on a sample of PBMCs. The receptors originated from a male donor in good health and CMV-seronegative.

The genes are TRBV19 and TRBJ1-4; 7 nucleotides agree with TRBD1. The CDR3 has 15 residues. The trim removed 6 bases at V and 0 bases at J, leaving 4 bases unmatched. CDR1 is LNHDA, CDR2 SQIVND, per germline (reference sequence). CDR3 bases: TGTGCCAGTAGGTACAGGGGTGCAACTAATGAAAAACTGTTTTTT. It codes for CASRYRGATNEKLFF.

The chain joins TRBV2 to TRBJ1-1; possible D gene TRBD1, 5 bases. V was trimmed by 8 bases and J by 1 base, leaving 14 bases between them. Germline CDR1 SNHLY, CDR2 FYNNEI. The CDR3 consists of 14 residues. CDR3 sequence reads: CASLKGLKNTEAFF. The CDR3 nucleotides are TGTGCCAGCCTAAAGGGACTGAAGAACACTGAAGCTTTCTTT.

This clone has a single count. The V gene is TRBV30, the J gene TRBJ1-1; 11 bases are shared with TRBD1. Losses at the gene ends were 2 bases for V and 5 bases for J; bases not matched to a gene: 13. Germline V gene data show CDR1 as GTSNPN and CDR2 as SVGIG (reference sequence). The CDR3 covers 17 residues. Here the CDR3 DNA reads TGTGCCTGGAGTAGAGGATCGGACAGGGGGCATTGGACTGAAGCTTTCTTT. Translated: CAWSRGSDRGHWTEAFF.

The V gene is TRBV6-1, the J gene TRBJ2-2; no clear D. CDR1 is MNHNS and CDR2 is SASEGT in the germline V gene. This CDR3 spans 14 amino acids. V gave up 7 bases and J gave up 5 bases, with 14 bases separating them. Here the CDR3 DNA reads TGTGCCAGCATTACTCCGATCGAGACCGGGGAGCTGTTTTTT. Translated: CASITPIETGELFF.

CDR3 in amino acids: CASRPGTGLRGNQPQHF. CDR3 DNA: TGTGCCAGCAGGCCTGGGACAGGGCTTAGAGGCAATCAGCCCCAGCATTTT. The gene calls are TRBV19 and TRBJ1-5; 9 bases map to TRBD1. The CDR3 extends over 17 amino acids. CDR1 and CDR2 from the germline V gene are LNHDA and SQIVND (reference sequence). With 9 bases clipped from V and 2 bases from J, the junction kept 14 bases outside the gene matches.

V is TRBV2 and J is TRBJ1-4; the D gene is possibly TRBD1 (5 bases). The CDR3 totals 14 residues. The V end lost 7 bases, the J end lost 5 bases, and 14 bases lay between the germline ends. Germline CDR1 reads SNHLY; CDR2 reads FYNNEI. The CDR3 sequence: CASIPGQGNEKLFF. CDR3 coding DNA: TGTGCCAGCATTCCAGGACAAGGAAATGAAAAACTGTTTTTT.

The gene calls are TRBV30 and TRBJ1-1; no definite D call. Trimming left V 3 bases short and J 2 bases short, with 10 bases between. The CDR3 runs to 13 residues. CDR1 is GTSNPN and CDR2 is SVGIG in the germline V gene (reference sequence). The CDR3 here is CAWSIRLNTEAFF. The CDR3 DNA reads as TGTGCCTGGAGCATCAGGCTAAACACTGAAGCTTTCTTT.

The V gene is TRBV2, the J gene TRBJ2-1; TRBD2 is a possible D gene (5 bases). V lost 5 bases and J 0 bases, leaving 17 bases between the germline ends. The CDR3 has 17 residues. Germline V gene sequence: CDR1 SNHLY, CDR2 FYNNEI. This CDR3 is CASSYGFSSYSYNEQFF. CDR3 coding DNA: TGTGCCAGCAGTTATGGGTTCTCTAGCTACTCCTACAATGAGCAGTTCTTC. Filled out from reference TRBV2 and TRBJ2-1, the complete variable domain reads EPEVTQTPSHQVTQMGQEVILRCVPISNHLYFYWYRQILGQKVEFLVSFYNNEISEKSEIFDDQFSVERPDGSNFTLKIRSTKLEDSAMYFCASSYGFSSYSYNEQFFGPGTRLTVL.

This clone has more than one count but fewer than ten. The rearrangement links TRBV4-3 to TRBJ2-2, with 8 bases matching TRBD1. V shed 0 bases and J 4 bases; nucleotides not matched to a gene: 10. Germline V gene data show CDR1 as LGHNA and CDR2 as YSLEER. The CDR3 spans 18 residues. CDR3 protein: CASSQDLPQGASTGELFF. The CDR3 nucleotides read TGCGCCAGCAGCCAAGATCTCCCGCAGGGGGCAAGCACCGGGGAGCTGTTTTTT.